The 5 T cell receptor beta chains below come from one sample, sequenced in a study of blood T cell repertoires in COVID-19. Sequencing was performed with immunoSEQ multiplex PCR; in TCRdb, only in-frame clones are kept and a portion is missing. The sample has under 60,000 clones, approximately 80% seen once. Material for sequencing was peripheral blood. Receptor source: a man between 65 and 85 years old with acute or convalescent COVID-19.

CDR3 nucleotides: TGTGCCAGCAGCCAACGGGGACAGGAGAACACTGAAGCTTTCTTT. Amino acids: CASSQRGQENTEAFF. The V gene is TRBV3-1 (or the pseudogene TRBV3-2), the J gene TRBJ1-1; 8 positions agree with TRBD1. Trimming cost V 2 bases and J 1 base; bases outside gene matches: 3. Germline V gene sequence: CDR1 LGHDT, CDR2 YNNKEL (reference sequence). CDR3 size: 15 residues.

The chain carries TRBV5-5 and TRBJ2-5, with D uncertain. V shed 1 base and J shed 3 bases, with 13 bases lying between them. From germline, CDR1 is SGHKS and CDR2 YYEKEE (reference sequence). CDR3 length equals 15 residues. The CDR3 loop is CASSLSGGTEETQYF. CDR3 coding DNA: TGTGCCAGCAGCTTGAGTGGCGGAACGGAAGAGACCCAGTACTTC. The variable domain in full, completed from reference TRBV5-5 and TRBJ2-5, reads DAGVTQSPTHLIKTRGQQVTLRCSPISGHKSVSWYQQVLGQGPQFIFQYYEKEERGRGNFPDRFSARQFPNYSSELNVNALLLGDSALYLCASSLSGGTEETQYFGPGTRLLVL.

The count of this clone is one. This chain connects TRBV19 to TRBJ1-4; D is undetermined. The CDR3 sequence is 15 residues long. V lost 4 bases, J lost 6 bases, and 15 bases lay in between. Germline lookup yields CDR1 LNHDA and CDR2 SQIVND (reference sequence). The CDR3 DNA reads as TGTGCCAGTAGTACTTGGGGTGGGAGCGATGAAAAACTGTTTTTT. As protein: CASSTWGGSDEKLFF.

The chain links TRBV14 to TRBJ2-2; TRBD1 is a possible D gene (5 bases). The V end was cut by 5 bases, the J end by 3 bases, with 13 bases between. This CDR3 has 15 residues. Germline lookup yields CDR1 SGHDN and CDR2 FVKESK. DNA of the CDR3: TGTGCCAGCAGCTGGGGCTCAGTTGACACCGGGGAGCTGTTTTTT. Translation: CASSWGSVDTGELFF. Complete variable domain (other parts from reference TRBV14 and TRBJ2-2): EAGVTQFPSHSVIEKGQTVTLRCDPISGHDNLYWYRRVMGKEIKFLLHFVKESKQDESGMPNNRFLAERTGGTYSTLKVQPAELEDSGVYFCASSWGSVDTGELFFGEGSRLTVL.

The genes are TRBV7-2 and TRBJ1-2; D is unclear. Deletions cut 11 bases from V and 1 base from J, with 8 bases between. This CDR3 comprises 11 residues. From germline, CDR1 is SGHTA and CDR2 FQGNSA. As DNA, the CDR3 is TGTGCCTGGACTGTTAACTATGGCTACACCTTC. Its translation is CAWTVNYGYTF.